This TCR beta chain was sequenced in a study of blood T cell repertoires in COVID-19. Turning to the study itself: The United States, Italy and Spain provided the acute and convalescent COVID-19 samples. In each case, the material was cDNA or gDNA derived from T cells, B-cell-depleted T cells, or PBMCs.

The table came from immunoSEQ multiplex PCR; TCRdb's copy has only in-frame clones and leaves some out. The data show just under 150,000 clones, approximately 89% seen once. This CDR3 is built from 17 residues. Germline-derived CDR1 and CDR2 are SGHTA and FQGTGA. The trim removed 1 base at V and 6 bases at J, leaving 9 bases unmatched. The sample consisted of peripheral blood. The TCR comes from a human donor in a cohort sampled during active COVID-19. J is TRBJ2-7 and V is TRBV7-3; TRBD2 matches at 13 bases. The CDR3 nucleotides read TGTGCCAGCAGCTTAATCGGGACTAGCGGGGCTCCTCTCGAGCAGTACTTC. Amino acid sequence: CASSLIGTSGAPLEQYF.